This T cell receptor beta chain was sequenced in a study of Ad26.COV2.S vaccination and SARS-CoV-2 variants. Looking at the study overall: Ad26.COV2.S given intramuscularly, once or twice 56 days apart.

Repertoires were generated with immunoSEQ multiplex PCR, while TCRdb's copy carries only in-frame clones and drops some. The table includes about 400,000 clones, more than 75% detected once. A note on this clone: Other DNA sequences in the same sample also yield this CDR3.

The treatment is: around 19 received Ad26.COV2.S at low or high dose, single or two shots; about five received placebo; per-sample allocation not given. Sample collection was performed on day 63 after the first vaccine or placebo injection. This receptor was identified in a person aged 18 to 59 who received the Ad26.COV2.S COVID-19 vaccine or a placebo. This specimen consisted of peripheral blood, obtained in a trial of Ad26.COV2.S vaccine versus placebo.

CDR3 nucleotide sequence: TGTGCCAGTAGTCCAGGACAGGGGCCCTACGAGCAGTACTTC. It encodes CASSPGQGPYEQYF. The rearrangement links TRBV19 to TRBJ2-7; 9 bases align to TRBD1. Trimming took 5 bases from V and 2 from J; bases not matched to a gene: 4. The CDR3 extends over 14 amino acids. Germline V gene sequence: CDR1 LNHDA, CDR2 SQIVND (reference sequence). The variable domain in full, completed from reference TRBV19 and TRBJ2-7, reads DGGITQSPKYLFRKEGQNVTLSCEQNLNHDAMYWYRQDPGQGLRLIYYSQIVNDFQKGDIAEGYSVSREKKESFPLTVTSAQKNPTAFYLCASSPGQGPYEQYFGPGTRLTVT.